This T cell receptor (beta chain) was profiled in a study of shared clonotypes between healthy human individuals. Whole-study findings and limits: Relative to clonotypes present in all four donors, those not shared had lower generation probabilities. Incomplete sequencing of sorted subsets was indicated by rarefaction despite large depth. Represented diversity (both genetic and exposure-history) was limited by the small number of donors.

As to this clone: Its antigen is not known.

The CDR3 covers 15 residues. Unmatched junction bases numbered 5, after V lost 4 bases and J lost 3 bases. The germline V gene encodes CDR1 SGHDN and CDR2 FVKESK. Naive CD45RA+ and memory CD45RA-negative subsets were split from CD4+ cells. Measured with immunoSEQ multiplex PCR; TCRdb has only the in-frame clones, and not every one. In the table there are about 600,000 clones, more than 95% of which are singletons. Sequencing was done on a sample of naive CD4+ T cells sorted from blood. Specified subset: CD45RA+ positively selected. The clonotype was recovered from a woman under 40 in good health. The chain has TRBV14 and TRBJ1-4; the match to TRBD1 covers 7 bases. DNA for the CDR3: TGTGCCAGCAGCCGCCACAGGGGTTCTAATGAAAAACTGTTTTTT. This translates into CASSRHRGSNEKLFF.